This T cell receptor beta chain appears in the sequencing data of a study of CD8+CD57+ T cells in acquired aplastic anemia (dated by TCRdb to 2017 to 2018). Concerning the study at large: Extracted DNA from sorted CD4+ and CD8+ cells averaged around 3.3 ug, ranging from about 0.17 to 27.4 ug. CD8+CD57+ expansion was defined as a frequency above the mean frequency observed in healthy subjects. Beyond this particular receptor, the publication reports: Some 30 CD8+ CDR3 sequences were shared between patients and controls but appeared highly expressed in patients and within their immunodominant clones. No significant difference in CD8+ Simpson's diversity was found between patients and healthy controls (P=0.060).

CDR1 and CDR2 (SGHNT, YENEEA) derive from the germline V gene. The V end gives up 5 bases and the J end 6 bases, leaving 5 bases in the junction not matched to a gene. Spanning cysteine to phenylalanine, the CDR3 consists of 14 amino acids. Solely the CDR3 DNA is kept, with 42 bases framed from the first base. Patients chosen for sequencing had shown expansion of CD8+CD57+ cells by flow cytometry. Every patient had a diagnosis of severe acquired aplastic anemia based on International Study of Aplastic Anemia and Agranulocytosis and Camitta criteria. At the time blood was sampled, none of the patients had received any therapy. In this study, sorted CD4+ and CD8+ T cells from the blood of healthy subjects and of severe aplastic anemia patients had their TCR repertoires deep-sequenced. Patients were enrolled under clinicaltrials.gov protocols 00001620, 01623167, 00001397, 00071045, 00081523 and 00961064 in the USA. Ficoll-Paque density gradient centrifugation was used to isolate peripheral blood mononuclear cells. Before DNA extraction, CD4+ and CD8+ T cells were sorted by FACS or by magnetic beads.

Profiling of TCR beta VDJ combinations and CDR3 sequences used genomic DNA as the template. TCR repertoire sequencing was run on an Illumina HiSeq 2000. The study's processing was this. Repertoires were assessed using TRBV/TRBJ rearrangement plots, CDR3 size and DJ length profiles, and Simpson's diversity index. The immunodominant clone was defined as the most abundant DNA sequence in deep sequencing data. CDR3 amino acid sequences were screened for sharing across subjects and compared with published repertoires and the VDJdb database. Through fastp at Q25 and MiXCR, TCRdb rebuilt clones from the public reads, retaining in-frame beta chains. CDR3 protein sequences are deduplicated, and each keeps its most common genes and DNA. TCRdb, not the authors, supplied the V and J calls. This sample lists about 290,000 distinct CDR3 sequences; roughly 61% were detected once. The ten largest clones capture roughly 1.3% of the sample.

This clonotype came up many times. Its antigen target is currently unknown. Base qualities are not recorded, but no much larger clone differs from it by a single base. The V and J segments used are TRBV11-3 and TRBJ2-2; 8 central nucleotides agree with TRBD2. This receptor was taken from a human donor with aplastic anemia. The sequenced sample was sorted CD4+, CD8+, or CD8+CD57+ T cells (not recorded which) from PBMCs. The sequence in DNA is TGTGCCAGCAGCCCGGGGGGGCCAGCCGGGGAGCTGTTTTTT. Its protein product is CASSPGGPAGELFF.